One T cell receptor (beta chain) is described in this entry. These data belong to a study of blood T cell repertoires in COVID-19. Study-wide context: Italy, Spain and the United States were the sources of the convalescent and acute COVID-19 samples. PBMCs, B-cell-depleted T cells, or T cells provided the cDNA or gDNA that made up the material.

J lost 8 bases, V lost 6 bases, and 7 bases had no gene match. Germline V gene sequence: CDR1 LGHNT, CDR2 FRNRAP. This CDR3 contains 14 residues. Original analysis: Reference gene primer amplification in the assay estimated nucleated cell counts. The table came from immunoSEQ multiplex PCR; TCRdb's copy has only in-frame clones and leaves some out. That table is the source of V, J and clone size, and D and trimming were worked out from the DNA. There are fewer than 130,000 clones in the sample; about 75% occur only once, and about 5.9% lies in the top ten. This chain uses TRBV12-5 with TRBJ2-1; TRBD2 matches at 10 bases. Material: peripheral blood. This TCR was sampled from an elderly man with acute or convalescent COVID-19. CDR3 nucleotide sequence: TGTGCTAGTGGGCTAGCGGGAGTTATGCATGAGCAGTTCTTC. This encodes CASGLAGVMHEQFF.